What follows are 18 T cell receptor beta chains derived from one specimen sequenced in a study of blood T cell repertoires in COVID-19. Sequencing was performed with immunoSEQ multiplex PCR; in TCRdb, only in-frame clones are kept and a portion is missing. The data hold 300,000 to 350,000 clones, with roughly 87% observed a single time. Sequencing was done on a sample of peripheral blood. The receptors were gathered from a man aged 25-45 years with COVID-19, enrolled during active disease.

This chain connects TRBV7-3 to TRBJ1-1; perhaps TRBD1 as D (6 bases). CDR1 and CDR2 (germline): SGHTA, FQGTGA. Trimming cost V 5 bases and J 7 bases, with 8 bases left between them. The CDR3 loop spans 11 amino acids. For the CDR3, the DNA is TGTGCCAGCAGCGAACAGGGTGAAGCTTTCTTT. Its protein is CASSEQGEAFF.

The chain joins TRBV9 to TRBJ2-7, with TRBD2 matching 15 bases. Trimming took 4 bases from V and 5 from J; bases not matched to a gene: 7. The germline V gene has CDR1 SGDLS and CDR2 YYNGEE. The length of the CDR3 is 16 residues. The CDR3 sequence is CASSLTGTSGRNEQYF. CDR3 bases: TGTGCCAGCAGCCTTACCGGGACTAGCGGGAGGAACGAGCAGTACTTC.

This clone was counted once. This sequence joins TRBV16 and TRBJ2-7; TRBD1 is a possible D gene (6 bases). CDR3 length equals 14 residues. Per the germline V gene, CDR1 is KGHSY and CDR2 is FQNENV. Trimming took off 3 bases at V and 2 bases at J, with 11 bases between the two ends. CDR3 amino acids: CASSQSRQAYEQYF. Here the CDR3 DNA reads TGTGCCAGCAGCCAGTCAAGACAGGCCTACGAGCAGTACTTC.

The rearrangement joins TRBV19 to TRBJ1-1; a weak D match, TRBD1 (5 bases). The germline CDR1 and CDR2 sequences are LNHDA and SQIVND (reference sequence). The CDR3 is made up of 12 amino acids. The V end lost 5 bases, the J end lost 5 bases, and 9 bases lay between the germline ends. In nucleotides, the CDR3 is TGTGCCAGTAGTCAGGGTATGACTGAAGCTTTCTTT. Its protein product is CASSQGMTEAFF.

V gene TRBV6-5 combines with J gene TRBJ1-2; TRBD1 matches at 9 bases. Germline CDR1 MNHEY, CDR2 SVGAGI. The CDR3 spans 15 residues. Trimming removed 6 bases from V and 8 bases from J; junction bases left unmatched: 13. The CDR3 nucleotides read TGTGCCAGCAGACCTATGACAGGGGGAAACAACGGCTACACCTTC. Its translation: CASRPMTGGNNGYTF.

The chain is built from TRBV19 and TRBJ1-5; 9 bases map to TRBD1. This CDR3 contains 16 residues. The germline CDR1 and CDR2 sequences are LNHDA and SQIVND (reference sequence). The V segment lost 7 bases and the J segment 2 bases; nucleotides outside the gene matches: 9. In DNA form, the CDR3 reads TGTGCCAGTAACATGGACAGGGGTAGGGGCAATCAGCCCCAGCATTTT. It encodes CASNMDRGRGNQPQHF.

This clone was seen only once. The V gene is TRBV5-1, the J gene TRBJ2-3, with 12 bases identical to TRBD2. Germline loops: CDR1 SGHRS, CDR2 YFSETQ. The CDR3 consists of 16 residues. V shed 0 bases and J 4 bases; nucleotides not matched to a gene: 3. CDR3 protein: CASSLVPSGGADTQYF. CDR3 coding DNA: TGCGCCAGCAGCTTGGTCCCTAGCGGGGGGGCAGATACGCAGTATTTT.

V gene TRBV7-3 combines with J gene TRBJ2-2, with D unclear. Trimming took 3 bases from V and 2 from J, leaving 4 bases between them. Looked up from germline, CDR1 is SGHTA and CDR2 is FQGTGA. The CDR3 contains 13 residues. CDR3 amino acids: CASSFVNTGELFF. CDR3 DNA sequence: TGTGCCAGCAGCTTCGTCAACACCGGGGAGCTGTTTTTT.

The rearrangement links TRBV7-6 to TRBJ1-1; 8 nucleotides agree with TRBD1. The germline CDR1 and CDR2 sequences are SGHVS and FNYEAQ. The V segment lost 5 bases and the J segment 6 bases; nucleotides outside the gene matches: 11. The CDR3 sequence is 15 residues long. CDR3: CASSPHRGKGSEAFF. The CDR3, as DNA: TGTGCCAGCAGCCCCCACAGGGGGAAGGGTTCTGAAGCTTTCTTT.

The CDR3 here is CASSSVGATTEAFF. The CDR3 region has the DNA TGTGCCAGCAGTTCGGTGGGGGCAACCACTGAAGCTTTCTTT. This chain joins TRBV28 and TRBJ1-1, with a weak D call TRBD1 (6 bases). There are 14 residues in the CDR3. Per the germline V gene, CDR1 is MDHEN and CDR2 is SYDVKM. Deletions cut 4 bases from V and 4 bases from J, with 13 bases between. Full variable domain (remainder filled in from reference TRBV28 and TRBJ1-1): DVKVTQSSRYLVKRTGEKVFLECVQDMDHENMFWYRQDPGLGLRLIYFSYDVKMKEKGDIPEGYSVSREKKERFSLILESASTNQTSMYLCASSSVGATTEAFFGQGTRLTVV.

The chain uses TRBV7-2 and TRBJ1-6; possibly TRBD1 for D (6 bases). Germline V lookup: CDR1 SGHTA, CDR2 FQGNSA. The V gene lost 5 bases and the J gene lost 14 bases, with 19 bases spanning the gap. The CDR3 consists of 14 residues. The CDR3 reads CASSTRQARSTLHF. CDR3 bases: TGTGCCAGCAGCACCCGACAGGCCCGGTCCACCCTCCACTTT.

The chain has TRBV7-9 and TRBJ1-1; D is possibly TRBD1 (5 bases). Germline CDR1 and CDR2: SEHNR and FQNEAQ (reference sequence). This CDR3 has 16 amino acids. Between the trimmed V and J ends, which lost 4 bases and 0 bases, there was a span of 15 bases. The CDR3 DNA is TGTGCCAGCAGCTCCTTCCGACAGACCATGAACACTGAAGCTTTCTTT. Translated, it gives CASSSFRQTMNTEAFF.

The chain recombines TRBV4-2 with TRBJ1-2, with D hard to call. CDR3 size: 15 residues. V lost 0 bases and J 4 bases, leaving 12 bases between the germline ends. Germline CDR1 is LGHNA and CDR2 is YNFKEQ. CDR3 region: CASSQDRASSYGYTF. CDR3 nucleotide sequence: TGTGCCAGCAGCCAAGATCGCGCAAGTTCCTATGGCTACACCTTC.

This clone came up once. CDR3 sequence: CASSPDQGGRGEAFF. CDR3 bases: TGTGCCAGCAGCCCAGACCAGGGGGGAAGAGGTGAAGCTTTCTTT. V is TRBV7-7 and J is TRBJ1-1, with 7 positions matching TRBD1. V trimming: 5 bases; J trimming: 7 bases; junction bases outside the gene matches: 13. The CDR3 is 15 amino acids. Germline CDR1 is SSHAT and CDR2 is FNYEAQ (reference sequence).

This clone was counted only a few times. This rearrangement joins TRBV4-2 to TRBJ2-1; 12 bases fit TRBD2. CDR3 length equals 15 residues. CDR1 and CDR2 (germline): LGHNA, YNFKEQ. V lost 4 bases to trimming and J lost 3 bases; unmatched junction nucleotides: 1. The CDR3 DNA sequence: TGTGCCAGCAGCCGGACTAGCGGGGACTACAATGAGCAGTTCTTC. It codes for CASSRTSGDYNEQFF.

The CDR3 DNA is TGTGCCAGCAGCCCTACTCTAGCTGGTCAAGAGACCCAGTACTTC. Protein product: CASSPTLAGQETQYF. This chain joins TRBV3-1 (or the pseudogene TRBV3-2) and TRBJ2-5, with D maybe TRBD2 (5 bases). The CDR3 is 15 amino acids. Germline-derived CDR1 and CDR2 are LGHDT and YNNKEL (reference sequence). V was cut by 4 bases and J by 2 bases, with 14 bases left in between.

This chain joins TRBV6-2 or TRBV6-3 and TRBJ2-1, with 9 bases aligning to TRBD2. Trimming at V came to 2 bases and at J to 5 bases, leaving 10 bases not matched to a gene. The CDR3 is 17 amino acids. Germline values: CDR1 MNHEY, CDR2 SVGEGT. CDR3 in amino acids: CASSYGGASGANNEQFF. The DNA of the CDR3 is TGTGCCAGCAGTTACGGAGGGGCTAGCGGGGCAAACAATGAGCAGTTCTTC.

This clone has only a few counts. The rearrangement uses TRBV7-3 and TRBJ2-2; 7 bases fit TRBD1. The germline CDR1 and CDR2 sequences are SGHTA and FQGTGA. Trimming at V came to 5 bases and at J to 0 bases, leaving 3 bases not matched to a gene. The CDR3 covers 15 residues. CDR3 bases: TGTGCCAGCAGCCCCGGGACAGCGAACACCGGGGAGCTGTTTTTT. Amino acids: CASSPGTANTGELFF.